This entry is about one T cell receptor beta chain. No antigen is known for it. The data were obtained in a study of shared clonotypes between healthy human individuals. Several immunoSEQ plates held equal portions of the genomic DNA taken from each subset. TCRdb keeps only in-frame clones here, not all; method: immunoSEQ multiplex PCR. The repertoire holds some 2,500,000 clones, with approximately 93% as singletons. Whole-study results and caveats: Sample collection involved blood only; tissue repertoires are likely different. For naive CD4 cells, around 5% of clonotypes were shared across several donors. All-four-donor shared clonotypes had higher generation probabilities than non-shared clonotypes did.

This TCR derives from a man younger than 30 in good health. Some clones in this sample may be carry-over from other donors' samples. Sequencing was done on a sample of naive CD4+ T cells from PBMCs. As to subset: CD45RA+ positively selected.

The CDR3 bases are TGTGCCAGCAGCCAAAGACAGGTTCGGACTGAAGCTTTCTTT. It yields the protein CASSQRQVRTEAFF. The genes are TRBV6-5 and TRBJ1-1, with D tentatively TRBD1 (6 bases). V was trimmed by 6 bases and J by 5 bases, leaving 16 bases between them. Germline V CDR1 and CDR2: MNHEY, SVGAGI. This CDR3 has 14 amino acids.